Below are 5 T cell receptor beta chains sequenced from a single sample in a study of T cell repertoires in ileal Crohn's disease. This sample's time point: inflamed ileum from the surgical specimen. The repertoire was sequenced with immunoSEQ multiplex PCR; TCRdb's copy has only in-frame clones and lacks some. This table has approximately 5,700 clones, approximately 80% appearing once. The material sequenced was ileal tissue. The receptor source for this set is an adult with Crohn's disease.

The chain joins TRBV14 to TRBJ2-1, with D hard to call. V gave up 3 bases and J gave up 7 bases, with 7 bases separating them. This CDR3 is built from 12 residues. From germline, CDR1 is SGHDN and CDR2 FVKESK. The CDR3 nucleotides are TGTGCCAGCAGCCATCTGTCTAATGAGCAGTTCTTC. Translation: CASSHLSNEQFF.

This clone was seen a few times. This sequence joins TRBV30 and TRBJ1-6; no definite D call. CDR1 and CDR2 (germline): GTSNPN, SVGIG (reference sequence). There are 13 residues in the CDR3. V was pared by 2 bases and J by 8 bases, with 10 bases between. The DNA of the CDR3 is TGTGCCTGGAGTCTAGAAGAGTATTCACCCCTCCACTTT. Translation: CAWSLEEYSPLHF. The whole variable domain, filled in from reference TRBV30 and TRBJ1-6, reads SQTIHQWPATLVQPVGSPLSLECTVEGTSNPNLYWYRQAAGRGLQLLFYSVGIGQISSEVPQNLSASRPQDRQFILSSKKLLLSDSGFYLCAWSLEEYSPLHFGNGTRLTVT.

This chain links TRBV30 with TRBJ2-2; no firm D call. CDR3 size: 12 residues. Germline V lookup: CDR1 GTSNPN, CDR2 SVGIG (reference sequence). The V end lost 4 bases, the J end lost 2 bases, and 5 bases lay between the germline ends. The chain's CDR3 is CAWTINTGELFF. CDR3 coding DNA: TGTGCCTGGACCATAAACACCGGGGAGCTGTTTTTT.

V usage is TRBV9 and J usage is TRBJ2-5; 9 bases fit TRBD2. Germline-derived CDR1 and CDR2 are SGDLS and YYNGEE. The CDR3 has 17 amino acids. V lost 1 base to trimming and J lost 2 bases; unmatched junction nucleotides: 9. CDR3 sequence: CASSVSPISGGQETQYF. CDR3 nucleotide sequence: TGTGCCAGCAGCGTATCTCCGATTAGCGGGGGTCAAGAGACCCAGTACTTC. Using reference TRBV9 and TRBJ2-5 for the parts outside the CDR3, the full variable domain is DSGVTQTPKHLITATGQRVTLRCSPRSGDLSVYWYQQSLDQGLQFLIQYYNGEERAKGNILERFSAQQFPDLHSELNLSSLELGDSALYFCASSVSPISGGQETQYFGPGTRLLVL.

The J gene is TRBJ2-7, the V gene TRBV18; 9 bases match TRBD2. The CDR3 is 17 residues long. Germline-derived CDR1 and CDR2 are KGHSH and LQKENI. The V segment lost 2 bases and the J segment 0 bases; nucleotides outside the gene matches: 8. CDR3 amino acids: CASSPGGAGGPSYEQYF. CDR3 sequence (DNA): TGTGCCAGCTCACCAGGGGGAGCGGGGGGCCCCTCCTACGAGCAGTACTTC.